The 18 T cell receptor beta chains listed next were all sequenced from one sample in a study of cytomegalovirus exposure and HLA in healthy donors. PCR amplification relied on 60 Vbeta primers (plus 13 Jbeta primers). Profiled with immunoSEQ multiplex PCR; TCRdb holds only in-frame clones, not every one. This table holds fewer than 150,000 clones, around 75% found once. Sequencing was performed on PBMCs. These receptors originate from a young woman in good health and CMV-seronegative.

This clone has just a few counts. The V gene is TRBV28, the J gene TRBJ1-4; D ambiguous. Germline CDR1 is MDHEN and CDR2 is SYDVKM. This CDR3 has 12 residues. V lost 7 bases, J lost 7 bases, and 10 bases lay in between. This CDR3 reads CASTYSGEKLFF. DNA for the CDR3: TGTGCCAGCACCTACAGCGGTGAAAAACTGTTTTTT.

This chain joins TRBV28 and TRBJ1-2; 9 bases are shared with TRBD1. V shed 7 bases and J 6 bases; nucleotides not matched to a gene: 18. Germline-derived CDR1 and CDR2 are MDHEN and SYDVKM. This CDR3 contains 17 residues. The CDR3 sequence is CASTPETGTGRLNGYTF. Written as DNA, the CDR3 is TGTGCCAGCACCCCAGAGACCGGGACAGGGAGACTGAATGGCTACACCTTC.

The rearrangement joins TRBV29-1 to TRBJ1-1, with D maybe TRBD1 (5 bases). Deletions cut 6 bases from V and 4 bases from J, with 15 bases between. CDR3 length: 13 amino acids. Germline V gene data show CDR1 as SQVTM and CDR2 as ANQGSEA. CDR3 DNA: TGCAGCGTCCAACGGGGGAGAGGCACTGAAGCTTTCTTT. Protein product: CSVQRGRGTEAFF.

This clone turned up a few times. The CDR3 sequence is CASSRGEGVNTEAFF. CDR3 DNA: TGTGCCAGCAGCCGCGGGGAAGGCGTTAACACTGAAGCTTTCTTT. The chain couples TRBV28 to TRBJ1-1; D is unresolved. This CDR3 has 15 amino acids. V lost 6 bases to trimming and J lost 2 bases, with 16 bases between them. CDR1 and CDR2 (germline): MDHEN, SYDVKM.

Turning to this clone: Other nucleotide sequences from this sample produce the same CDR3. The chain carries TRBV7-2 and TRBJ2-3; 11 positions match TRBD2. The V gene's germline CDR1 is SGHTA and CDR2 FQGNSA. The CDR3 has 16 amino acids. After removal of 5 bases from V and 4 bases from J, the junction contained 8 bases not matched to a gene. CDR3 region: CASSPIAGGPPDTQYF. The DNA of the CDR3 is TGTGCCAGCAGCCCCATAGCGGGGGGGCCTCCAGATACGCAGTATTTT.

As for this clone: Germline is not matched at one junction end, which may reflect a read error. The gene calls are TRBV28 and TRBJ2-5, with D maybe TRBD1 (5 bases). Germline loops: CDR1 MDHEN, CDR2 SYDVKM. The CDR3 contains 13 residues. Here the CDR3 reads CAISRPGQETQYF. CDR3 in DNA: TGTGCCATCAGTCGTCCAGGGCAAGAGACCCAGTACTTC.

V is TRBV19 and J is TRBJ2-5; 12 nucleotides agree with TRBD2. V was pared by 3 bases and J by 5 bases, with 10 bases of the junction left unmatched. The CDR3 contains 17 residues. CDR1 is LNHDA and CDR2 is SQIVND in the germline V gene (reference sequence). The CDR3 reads CASSMLAGGPFGETQYF. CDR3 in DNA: TGTGCCAGTAGTATGCTAGCGGGAGGGCCGTTCGGTGAGACCCAGTACTTC.

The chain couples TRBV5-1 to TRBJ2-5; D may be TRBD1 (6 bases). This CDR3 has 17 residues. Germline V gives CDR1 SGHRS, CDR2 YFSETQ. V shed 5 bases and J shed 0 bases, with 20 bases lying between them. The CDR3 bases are TGCGCCAGCAGTTTTCAGGGGATCGGGGAGAACCAAGAGACCCAGTACTTC. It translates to CASSFQGIGENQETQYF.

The CDR3 protein is CATTTGRGSYNEQFF. In DNA form, the CDR3 reads TGTGCCACTACCACCGGCAGAGGGTCCTACAATGAGCAGTTCTTC. The genes are TRBV2 and TRBJ2-1; maybe TRBD2 (5 bases). The CDR3 covers 15 residues. Germline assignment: CDR1 SNHLY and CDR2 FYNNEI. Trimming left V 10 bases short and J 1 base short, with 17 bases between. Full variable domain (missing parts from reference TRBV2 and TRBJ2-1): EPEVTQTPSHQVTQMGQEVILRCVPISNHLYFYWYRQILGQKVEFLVSFYNNEISEKSEIFDDQFSVERPDGSNFTLKIRSTKLEDSAMYFCATTTGRGSYNEQFFGPGTRLTVL.

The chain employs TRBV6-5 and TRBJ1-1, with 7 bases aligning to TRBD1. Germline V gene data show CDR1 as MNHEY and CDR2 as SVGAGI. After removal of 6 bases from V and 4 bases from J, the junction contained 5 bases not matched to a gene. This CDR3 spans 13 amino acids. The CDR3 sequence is CASRNRGGTEAFF. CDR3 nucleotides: TGTGCCAGCAGAAACAGGGGAGGCACTGAAGCTTTCTTT.

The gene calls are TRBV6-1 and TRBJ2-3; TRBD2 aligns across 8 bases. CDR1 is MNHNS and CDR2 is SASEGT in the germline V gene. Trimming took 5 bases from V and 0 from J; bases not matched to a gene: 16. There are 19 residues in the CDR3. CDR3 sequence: CASSKVRNPAGGSTDTQYF. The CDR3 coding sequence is TGTGCCAGCAGTAAAGTGCGCAATCCTGCGGGGGGTAGCACAGATACGCAGTATTTT.

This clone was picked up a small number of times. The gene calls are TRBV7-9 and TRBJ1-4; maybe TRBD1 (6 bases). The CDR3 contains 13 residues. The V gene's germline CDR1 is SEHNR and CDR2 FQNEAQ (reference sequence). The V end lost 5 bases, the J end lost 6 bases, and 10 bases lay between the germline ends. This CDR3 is CASSQDSHEKLFF. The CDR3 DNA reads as TGTGCCAGCAGCCAGGACAGCCATGAAAAACTGTTTTTT.

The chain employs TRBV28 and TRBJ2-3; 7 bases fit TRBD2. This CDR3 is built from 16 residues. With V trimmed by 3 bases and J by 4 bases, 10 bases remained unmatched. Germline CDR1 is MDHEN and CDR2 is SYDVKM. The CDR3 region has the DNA TGTGCCAGCAGTTTTGGACTAGACTTTATCGCAGATACGCAGTATTTT. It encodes CASSFGLDFIADTQYF.

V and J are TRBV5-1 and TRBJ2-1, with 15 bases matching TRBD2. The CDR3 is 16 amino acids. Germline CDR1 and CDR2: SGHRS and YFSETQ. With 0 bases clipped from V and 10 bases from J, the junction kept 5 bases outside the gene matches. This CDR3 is CASSLVEGLAGGEQFF. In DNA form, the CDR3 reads TGCGCCAGCAGCTTGGTGGAGGGACTAGCGGGAGGAGAGCAGTTCTTC.

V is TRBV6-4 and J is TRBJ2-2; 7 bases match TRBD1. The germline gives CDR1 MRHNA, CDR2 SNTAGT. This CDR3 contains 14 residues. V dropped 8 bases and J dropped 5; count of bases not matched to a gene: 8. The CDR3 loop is CASAGTATTGELFF. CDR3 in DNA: TGTGCCAGCGCCGGGACAGCCACTACCGGGGAGCTGTTTTTT.

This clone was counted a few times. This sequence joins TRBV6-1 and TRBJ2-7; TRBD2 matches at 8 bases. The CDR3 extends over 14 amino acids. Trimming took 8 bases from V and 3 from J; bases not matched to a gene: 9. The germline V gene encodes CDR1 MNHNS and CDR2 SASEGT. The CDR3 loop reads CASGVSGTIYEQYF. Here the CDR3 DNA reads TGTGCCAGCGGGGTTAGCGGGACGATCTACGAGCAGTACTTC.

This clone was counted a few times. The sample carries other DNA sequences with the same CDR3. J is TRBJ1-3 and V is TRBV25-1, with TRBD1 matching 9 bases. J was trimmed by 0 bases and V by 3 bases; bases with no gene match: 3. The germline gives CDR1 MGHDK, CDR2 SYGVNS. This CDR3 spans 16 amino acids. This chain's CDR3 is CASSEGTGTSGNTIYF. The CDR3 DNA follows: TGTGCCAGCAGTGAGGGGACAGGGACCTCTGGAAACACCATATATTTT.

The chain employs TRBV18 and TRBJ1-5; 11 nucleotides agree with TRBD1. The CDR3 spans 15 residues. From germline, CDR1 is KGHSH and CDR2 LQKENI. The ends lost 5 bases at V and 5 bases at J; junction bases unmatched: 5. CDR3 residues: CASSAGQGVYQPQHF. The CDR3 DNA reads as TGTGCCAGCTCAGCGGGACAGGGGGTCTATCAGCCCCAGCATTTT. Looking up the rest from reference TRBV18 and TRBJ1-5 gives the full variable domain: NAGVMQNPRHLVRRRGQEARLRCSPMKGHSHVYWYRQLPEEGLKFMVYLQKENIIDESGMPKERFSAEFPKEGPSILRIQQVVRGDSAAYFCASSAGQGVYQPQHFGDGTRLSIL.